Listed here are 13 T cell receptor beta chains from one sample, sequenced in a study of CD4 T cells in relation to SARS-CoV-2 and coronaviruses. TCRdb's table, derived via immunoSEQ multiplex PCR, lists solely in-frame clones and lacks some. The table shows just over 35,000 clones, with about 79% occurring only once. Antigens for these TCRs are unknown. Sequenced: naive CD4+ T cells from PBMCs, cultured in vitro. The subset here: naive CD4+ T cells isolated by negative enrichment. These receptors were collected from an adult with COVID-19.

The V call is TRBV29-1, the J call TRBJ2-1, with 9 bases aligning to TRBD2. The V and J ends lost 2 bases and 6 bases, in that order; junction bases with no gene match: 8. Germline V lookup: CDR1 SQVTM, CDR2 ANQGSEA. This CDR3 has 15 amino acids. CDR3 in DNA: TGCAGCGTTGAATTTGCGACTAGCGGATCCAATGAGCAGTTCTTC. Translating gives CSVEFATSGSNEQFF.

The chain links TRBV6-5 to TRBJ1-2; D possibly corresponds to TRBD1 (5 bases). Germline V gene data show CDR1 as MNHEY and CDR2 as SVGAGI. The CDR3 length is 11 residues. V was pared by 8 bases and J by 5 bases, with 9 bases between. CDR3 in amino acids: CASGTEYGYTF. In DNA form, the CDR3 reads TGTGCCAGCGGGACGGAGTATGGCTACACCTTC.

This rearrangement joins TRBV11-3 to TRBJ2-3, with D unresolved. The CDR3 is made up of 13 amino acids. Germline assignment: CDR1 SGHNT and CDR2 YENEEA. V lost 7 bases and J lost 0, with 8 bases in between. CDR3 in amino acids: CASKKTSTDTQYF. CDR3 in DNA: TGTGCCAGCAAGAAAACTAGCACAGATACGCAGTATTTT. The full variable domain, completed using reference TRBV11-3 and TRBJ2-3, is EAGVVQSPRYKIIEKKQPVAFWCNPISGHNTLYWYLQNLGQGPELLIRYENEEAVDDSQLPKDRFSAERLKGVDSTLKIQPAELGDSAVYLCASKKTSTDTQYFGPGTRLTVL.

The chain carries TRBV27 and TRBJ2-7, with 7 bases that match TRBD2. V trimming: 11 bases; J trimming: 6 bases; junction bases outside the gene matches: 10. From germline, CDR1 is MNHEY and CDR2 SMNVEV (reference sequence). This CDR3 is built from 12 residues. The CDR3 here is CASWDYVAEQYF. CDR3 DNA: TGTGCCTCCTGGGACTACGTGGCCGAGCAGTACTTC.

The rearrangement links TRBV6-5 to TRBJ2-2; TRBD1 matches at 9 bases. After removal of 6 bases from V and 5 bases from J, the junction contained 4 bases not matched to a gene. Germline CDR1 and CDR2: MNHEY and SVGAGI. The CDR3 has 14 residues. CDR3 protein: CASSRGQGTGELFF. In nucleotides, the CDR3 is TGTGCCAGCAGCCGGGGACAGGGAACCGGGGAGCTGTTTTTT.

The chain couples TRBV7-2 to TRBJ2-7; 8 bases match TRBD1. The J segment lost 3 bases and the V segment lost 5 bases, leaving 12 bases of the junction unmatched. This CDR3 has 16 residues. Germline loops: CDR1 SGHTA, CDR2 FQGNSA. CDR3 sequence: CASSQQVGTGFYEQYF. The CDR3, as DNA: TGTGCCAGCAGCCAACAAGTCGGGACAGGATTCTACGAGCAGTACTTC.

This rearrangement joins TRBV3-1 (or the pseudogene TRBV3-2) to TRBJ1-2; D is unresolved. Trimming shortened V by 4 bases and J by 6 bases, and 12 bases separated the two germline ends. This CDR3 has 13 amino acids. Per the germline V gene, CDR1 is LGHDT and CDR2 is YNNKEL (reference sequence). The CDR3 nucleotides are TGTGCCAGCAGCCCGCTCAGGTGGGATGGCTACACCTTC. This translates into CASSPLRWDGYTF.

DNA for the CDR3: TGTGCCAGCAGTTACTTGAGGGGCACAGATACGCAGTATTTT. Amino acid sequence: CASSYLRGTDTQYF. The chain joins TRBV6-2 or TRBV6-3 to TRBJ2-3, with D possibly matching TRBD2 (5 bases). The CDR3 is 14 residues long. The V gene's germline CDR1 is MNHEY and CDR2 SVGEGT. Trimming cost V 1 base and J 1 base, with 6 bases left between them.

The chain combines TRBV6-5 with TRBJ2-5; 7 nucleotides align to TRBD1. Germline CDR1 reads MNHEY; CDR2 reads SVGAGI. The CDR3 sequence is 14 residues long. V lost 2 bases, J lost 5 bases, and 5 bases stayed unmatched. CDR3 sequence (DNA): TGTGCCAGCAGTTACAGGGGGCTAGAGGAGACCCAGTACTTC. Encoded protein: CASSYRGLEETQYF.

V gene TRBV2 combines with J gene TRBJ2-6; maybe TRBD2 (5 bases). The germline CDR1 and CDR2 sequences are SNHLY and FYNNEI. The V end was cut by 7 bases, the J end by 1 base, with 17 bases between. This CDR3 spans 17 amino acids. The DNA of the CDR3 is TGTGCCAGCACTGAGGGCAGGAGCCTTTCTGGGGCCAACGTCCTGACTTTC. As protein: CASTEGRSLSGANVLTF.

The V and J genes are TRBV9 and TRBJ2-7; D call uncertain. Deletions cut 0 bases from V and 1 base from J, with 11 bases between. The CDR3 spans 15 residues. Germline V gene sequence: CDR1 SGDLS, CDR2 YYNGEE. The CDR3 DNA is TGTGCCAGCAGCGTAGGCGTCGACGGATCCTACGAGCAGTACTTC. Its translation is CASSVGVDGSYEQYF.

As to this clone: This sample includes further DNA sequences coding for the same CDR3. CDR3 in amino acids: CASSPESTDTQYF. The CDR3 coding sequence is TGTGCCAGCTCACCTGAATCCACAGATACGCAGTATTTT. The chain combines TRBV18 with TRBJ2-3; no clear D. The CDR3 loop spans 13 amino acids. Between the trimmed V and J ends, which lost 3 bases and 2 bases, there was a span of 6 bases. Germline CDR1 is KGHSH and CDR2 is LQKENI.

J is TRBJ2-7 and V is TRBV7-8; 7 positions match TRBD2. Looked up from germline, CDR1 is SGHVS and CDR2 is FQNEAQ. The J segment lost 6 bases and the V segment lost 1 base, leaving 9 bases of the junction unmatched. The CDR3 spans 15 residues. The CDR3 DNA reads TGTGCCAGCAGCTTAGGGGGAGGGAGGGCCGCCGAGCAGTACTTC. Translated, it gives CASSLGGGRAAEQYF.